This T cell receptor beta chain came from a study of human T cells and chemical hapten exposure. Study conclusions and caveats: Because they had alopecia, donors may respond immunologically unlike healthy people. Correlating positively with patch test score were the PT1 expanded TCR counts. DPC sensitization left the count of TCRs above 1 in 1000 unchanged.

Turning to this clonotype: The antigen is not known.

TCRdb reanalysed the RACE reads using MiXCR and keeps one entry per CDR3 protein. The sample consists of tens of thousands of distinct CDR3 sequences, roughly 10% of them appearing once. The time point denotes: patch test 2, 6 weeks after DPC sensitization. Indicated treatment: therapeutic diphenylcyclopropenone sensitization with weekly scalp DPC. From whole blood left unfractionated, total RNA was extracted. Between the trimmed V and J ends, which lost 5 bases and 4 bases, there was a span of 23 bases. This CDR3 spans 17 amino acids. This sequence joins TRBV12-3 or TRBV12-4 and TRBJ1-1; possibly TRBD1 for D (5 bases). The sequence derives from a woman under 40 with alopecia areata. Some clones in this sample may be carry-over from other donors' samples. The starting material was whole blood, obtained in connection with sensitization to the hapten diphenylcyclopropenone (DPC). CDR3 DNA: TGTGCCAGCAGTCGGGACCCCGGTATAAGTAGCCTCACTGAAGCTTTCTTT. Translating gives CASSRDPGISSLTEAFF.